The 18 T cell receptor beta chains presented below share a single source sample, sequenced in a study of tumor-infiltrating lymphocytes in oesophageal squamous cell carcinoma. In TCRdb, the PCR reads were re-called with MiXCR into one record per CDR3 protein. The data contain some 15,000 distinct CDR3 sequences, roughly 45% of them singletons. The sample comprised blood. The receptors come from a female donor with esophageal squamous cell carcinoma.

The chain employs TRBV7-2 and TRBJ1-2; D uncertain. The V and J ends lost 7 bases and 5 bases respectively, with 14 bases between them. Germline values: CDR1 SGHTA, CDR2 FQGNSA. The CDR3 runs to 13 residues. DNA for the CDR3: TGTGCCAGCACCCCGGAAGCCCTTTATGGCTACACCTTC. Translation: CASTPEALYGYTF.

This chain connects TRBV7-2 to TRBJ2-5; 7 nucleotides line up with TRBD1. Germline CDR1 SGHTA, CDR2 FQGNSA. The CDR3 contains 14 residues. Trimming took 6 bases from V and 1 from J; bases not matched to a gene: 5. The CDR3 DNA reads TGTGCCAGCAGGCAGGGGGTAGGCCAAGAGACCCAGTACTTC. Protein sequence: CASRQGVGQETQYF.

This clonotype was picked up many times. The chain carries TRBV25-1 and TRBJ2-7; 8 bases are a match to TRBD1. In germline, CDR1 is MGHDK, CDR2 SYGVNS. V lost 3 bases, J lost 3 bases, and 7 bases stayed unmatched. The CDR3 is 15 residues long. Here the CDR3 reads CASSDLGTGNYEQYF. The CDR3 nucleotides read TGTGCCAGCAGTGATCTCGGGACAGGAAACTACGAGCAGTACTTC.

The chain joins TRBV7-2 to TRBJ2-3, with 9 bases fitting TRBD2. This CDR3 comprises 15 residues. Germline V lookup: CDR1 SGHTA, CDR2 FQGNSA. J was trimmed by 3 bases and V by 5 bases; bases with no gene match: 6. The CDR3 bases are TGTGCCAGCAGCCCGCCCCTAGCGGGGACAGATACGCAGTATTTT. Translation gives CASSPPLAGTDTQYF.

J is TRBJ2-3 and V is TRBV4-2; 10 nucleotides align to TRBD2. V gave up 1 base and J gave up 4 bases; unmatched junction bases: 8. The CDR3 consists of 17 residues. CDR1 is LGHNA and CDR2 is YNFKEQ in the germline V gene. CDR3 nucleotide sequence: TGTGCCAGCAGCCAAGTGGGCGCTAGCGGGAGACCAGATACGCAGTATTTT. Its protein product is CASSQVGASGRPDTQYF.

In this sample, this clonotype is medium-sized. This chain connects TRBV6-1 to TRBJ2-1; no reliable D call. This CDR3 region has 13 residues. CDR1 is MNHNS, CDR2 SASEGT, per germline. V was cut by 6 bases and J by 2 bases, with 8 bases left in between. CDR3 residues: CASRRAAYNEQFF. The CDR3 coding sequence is TGTGCCAGCAGACGGGCCGCCTACAATGAGCAGTTCTTC.

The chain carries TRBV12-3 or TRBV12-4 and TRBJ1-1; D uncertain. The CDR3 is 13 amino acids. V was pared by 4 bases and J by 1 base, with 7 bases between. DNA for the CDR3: TGTGCCAGCAGTTACGCGGGGAACACTGAAGCTTTCTTT. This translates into CASSYAGNTEAFF.

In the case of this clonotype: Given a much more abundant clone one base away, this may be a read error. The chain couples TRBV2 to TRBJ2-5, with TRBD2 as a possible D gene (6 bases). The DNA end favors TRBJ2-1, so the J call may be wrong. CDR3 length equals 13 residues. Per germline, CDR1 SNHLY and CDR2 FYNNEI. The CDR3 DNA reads TGTGCCAGCAGTAGGGACTTACAAGAGACCCAGTTCTTC. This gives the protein CASSRDLQETQFF.

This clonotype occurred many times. The CDR3 bases are TGTGCCAGCAGTAAGACTAGCGGGAGTGCCGGGGAGCTGTTTTTT. Its protein is CASSKTSGSAGELFF. The rearrangement uses TRBV27 and TRBJ2-2, with TRBD2 matching 12 bases. Looked up from germline, CDR1 is MNHEY and CDR2 is SMNVEV (reference sequence). V was pared by 5 bases and J by 6 bases, with 4 bases of the junction left unmatched. This CDR3 is 15 amino acids long.

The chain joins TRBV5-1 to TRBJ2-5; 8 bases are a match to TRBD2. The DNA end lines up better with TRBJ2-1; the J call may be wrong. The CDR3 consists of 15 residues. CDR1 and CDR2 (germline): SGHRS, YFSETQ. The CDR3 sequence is CASRRAGLGRNEQFF. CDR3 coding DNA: TGCGCCAGCAGGAGGGCGGGACTAGGGCGTAATGAGCAGTTCTTC.

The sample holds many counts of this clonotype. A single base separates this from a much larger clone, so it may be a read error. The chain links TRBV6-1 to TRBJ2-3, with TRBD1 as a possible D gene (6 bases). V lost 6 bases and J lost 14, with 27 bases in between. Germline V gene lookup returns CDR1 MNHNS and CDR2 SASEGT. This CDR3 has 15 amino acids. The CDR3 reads CASRAGASNTGELYF. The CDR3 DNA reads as TGTGCCAGCAGGGCAGGGGCTTCGAACACCGGGGAGCTGTATTTT.

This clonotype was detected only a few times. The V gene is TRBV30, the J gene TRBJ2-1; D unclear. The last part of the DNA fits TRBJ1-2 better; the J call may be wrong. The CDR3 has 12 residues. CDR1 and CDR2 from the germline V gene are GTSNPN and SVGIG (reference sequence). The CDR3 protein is CACTPGSQSYTF. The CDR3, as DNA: TGTGCTTGCACTCCGGGCTCCCAAAGCTACACCTTC.

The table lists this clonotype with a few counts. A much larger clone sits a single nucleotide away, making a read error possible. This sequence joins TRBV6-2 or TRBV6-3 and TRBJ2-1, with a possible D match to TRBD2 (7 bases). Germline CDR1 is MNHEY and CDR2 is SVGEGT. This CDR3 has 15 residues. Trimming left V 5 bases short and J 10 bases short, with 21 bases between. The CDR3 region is CASSLRGAGPVEQFF. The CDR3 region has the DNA TGTGCCAGCAGTCTTCGGGGGGCAGGGCCGGTGGAGCAGTTCTTC.

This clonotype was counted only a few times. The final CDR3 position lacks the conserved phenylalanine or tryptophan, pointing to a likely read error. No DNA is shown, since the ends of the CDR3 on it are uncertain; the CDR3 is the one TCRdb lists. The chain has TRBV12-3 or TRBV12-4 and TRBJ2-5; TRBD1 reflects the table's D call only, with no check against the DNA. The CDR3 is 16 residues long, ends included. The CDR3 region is CASSSTGFPYGYTFGS.

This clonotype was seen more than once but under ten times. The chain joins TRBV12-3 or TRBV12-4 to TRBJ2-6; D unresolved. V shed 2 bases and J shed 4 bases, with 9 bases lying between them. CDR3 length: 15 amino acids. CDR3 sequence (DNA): TGTGCCAGCAGTTTAAGAGGCCAGGGGGCCAACGTCCTGACTTTC. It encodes CASSLRGQGANVLTF.

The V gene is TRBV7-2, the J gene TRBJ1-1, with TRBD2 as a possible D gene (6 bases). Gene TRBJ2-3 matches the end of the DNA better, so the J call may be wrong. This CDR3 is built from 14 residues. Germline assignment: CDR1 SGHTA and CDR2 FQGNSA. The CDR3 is CASSLEPGGEEQYF. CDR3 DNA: TGTGCCAGCAGCTTAGAACCAGGTGGGGAGGAGCAGTATTTT.

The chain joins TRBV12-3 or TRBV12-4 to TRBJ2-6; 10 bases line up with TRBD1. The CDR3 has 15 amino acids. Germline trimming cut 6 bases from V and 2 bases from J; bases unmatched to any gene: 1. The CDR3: CASRGTGAGANVLTF. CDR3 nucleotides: TGTGCCAGCAGGGGGACAGGGGCTGGGGCCAACGTCCTGACTTTC.

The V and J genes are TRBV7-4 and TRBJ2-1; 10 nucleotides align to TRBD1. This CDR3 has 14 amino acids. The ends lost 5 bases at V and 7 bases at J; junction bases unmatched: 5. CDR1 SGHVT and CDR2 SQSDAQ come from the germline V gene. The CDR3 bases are TGTGCCAGCAGCCGGGACAGGGGAGGGAATGAGCAGTTCTTC. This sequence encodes CASSRDRGGNEQFF.